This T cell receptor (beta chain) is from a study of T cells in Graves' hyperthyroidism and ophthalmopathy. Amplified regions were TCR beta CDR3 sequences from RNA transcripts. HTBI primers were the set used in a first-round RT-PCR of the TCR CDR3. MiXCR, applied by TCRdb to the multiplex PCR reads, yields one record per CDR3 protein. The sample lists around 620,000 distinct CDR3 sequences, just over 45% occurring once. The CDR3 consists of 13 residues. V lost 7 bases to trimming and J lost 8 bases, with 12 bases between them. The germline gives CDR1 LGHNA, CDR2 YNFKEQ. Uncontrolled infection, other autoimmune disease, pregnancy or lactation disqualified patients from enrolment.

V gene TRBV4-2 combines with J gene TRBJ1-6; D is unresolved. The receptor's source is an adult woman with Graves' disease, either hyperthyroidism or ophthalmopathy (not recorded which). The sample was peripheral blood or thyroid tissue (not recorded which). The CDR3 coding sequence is TGTGCCAGCAAGACCGCCGGAGATTCACCCCTCCACTTT. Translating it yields CASKTAGDSPLHF.